This T cell receptor beta chain was identified during a study of T cells and Merkel cell carcinoma outcomes. This clone was found a few times. This table comes from immunoSEQ multiplex PCR, and its TCRdb copy is limited to in-frame clones, with some not included. The table records about 15,000 clones, around 81% of them present only once. Germline V lookup: CDR1 KGHSH, CDR2 LQKENI. The V gene lost 4 bases and the J gene lost 3 bases, with 3 bases spanning the gap. The CDR3 spans 11 residues. The V call is TRBV18, the J call TRBJ1-2; D is uncertain. Specimen: tumor tissue from Merkel cell carcinoma. The clonotype comes from a human donor with Merkel cell carcinoma. The CDR3 loop is CASSQHYGYTF. CDR3 sequence (DNA): TGTGCCAGCTCACAACACTATGGCTACACCTTC. The whole variable domain, filled in from reference TRBV18 and TRBJ1-2, reads NAGVMQNPRHLVRRRGQEARLRCSPMKGHSHVYWYRQLPEEGLKFMVYLQKENIIDESGMPKERFSAEFPKEGPSILRIQQVVRGDSAAYFCASSQHYGYTFGSGTRLTVV.